The source of this T cell receptor beta chain is a study of blood T cell repertoires in COVID-19. Generated by immunoSEQ multiplex PCR, the TCRdb table keeps only in-frame clones and is missing some. The sample has 190,000 or so clones, 86% seen once. The sample comprised peripheral blood. The receptor's source is a woman in her 70s with acute or convalescent COVID-19.

The CDR3: CASSLDLNLNTEAFF. The CDR3 DNA reads TGTGCCAGCAGCTTAGACCTGAACTTGAACACTGAAGCTTTCTTT. The chain carries TRBV7-9 and TRBJ1-1; D is ambiguous. Germline loops: CDR1 SEHNR, CDR2 FQNEAQ (reference sequence). This CDR3 has 15 residues. V gave up 1 base and J gave up 0 bases, with 9 bases separating them.